The TCR beta chain under discussion was sequenced for a study of T cells in women clearing cervical HPV infection. Study background: Cases' blood sampling followed lesion detection by median approximately 150 days (90 to 200).

Comment on this clone: The sequenced fragment ends 3 residues before the CDR3 boundary, so the rest is inferred from the germline J gene.

Per the germline V gene, CDR1 is LNHDA and CDR2 is SQIVND (reference sequence). Trimming removed 5 bases at V and 5 bases at J, with 12 bases between. CDR3 length equals 13 residues. Clones were sequenced by immunoSEQ multiplex PCR, and TCRdb holds only the in-frame ones, with some missing. Here the sample table reports about 23,000 clones. Material for sequencing was blood buffy coat. The chain uses TRBV19 and TRBJ2-5; maybe TRBD1 (5 bases). The receptor's source is a woman aged 18-70 years with a cervical HPV16 infection that either progressed to CIN3+ or cleared (not recorded which). The covered CDR3 bases are TGTGCCAGTAGTCTACAGGTGGGGGAGACC. This gives the protein CASSLQVGET. The CDR3 in full is CASSLQVGETQYF.